Listed here are 7 T cell receptor beta chains from one sample, sequenced in a study of blood T cell repertoires in COVID-19. The protocol was immunoSEQ multiplex PCR, while the TCRdb copy is restricted to in-frame clones and leaves out a portion. In the table there are about 89,000 clones, roughly 80% of which are singletons. The sample comprised peripheral blood. These receptor sequences come from a human donor in a cohort sampled during active COVID-19.

This clone was found once. The chain joins TRBV7-8 to TRBJ2-2, with 8 bases identical to TRBD1. This CDR3 comprises 16 residues. Per the germline V gene, CDR1 is SGHVS and CDR2 is FQNEAQ. Trimming at V came to 5 bases and at J to 7 bases, leaving 12 bases not matched to a gene. Here the CDR3 DNA reads TGTGCCAGCAGCATCAGGGGGCTCGGTGCTGGCGGGGAGCTGTTTTTT. Amino acids: CASSIRGLGAGGELFF.

The chain uses TRBV25-1 and TRBJ2-5; weak D call: TRBD1 (6 bases). Trimming left V 5 bases short and J 1 base short, with 11 bases between. This CDR3 has 14 residues. Germline V CDR1 and CDR2: MGHDK, SYGVNS. The CDR3 here is CASSKGQPQETQYF. DNA of the CDR3: TGTGCCAGCAGTAAAGGACAGCCCCAAGAGACCCAGTACTTC.

The table lists this clone with a few counts. The chain joins TRBV19 to TRBJ1-5; TRBD1 matches at 7 bases. Trimming took 4 bases from V and 3 from J; bases not matched to a gene: 9. This CDR3 contains 16 residues. Germline CDR1 reads LNHDA; CDR2 reads SQIVND (reference sequence). CDR3 nucleotides: TGTGCCAGTAGTAGCCTACAGGGGCGCTACAATCAGCCCCAGCATTTT. Its protein is CASSSLQGRYNQPQHF.

The table lists this clone with a few counts. This chain connects TRBV19 to TRBJ2-1; tentative D call: TRBD1 (6 bases). Trimming took 11 bases from V and 9 from J, leaving 14 bases between them. CDR1 and CDR2 from the germline V gene are LNHDA and SQIVND (reference sequence). This CDR3 region has 11 residues. CDR3 DNA: TGTGCCGTCAGACAGGAAGGTGAGCAGTTCTTC. It yields the protein CAVRQEGEQFF.

V is TRBV25-1 and J is TRBJ1-6; TRBD1 matches at 9 bases. Unmatched junction bases numbered 6, after V lost 4 bases and J lost 8 bases. Germline V lookup: CDR1 MGHDK, CDR2 SYGVNS. The CDR3 sequence is 15 residues long. The CDR3 region has the DNA TGTGCCAGCAGTGCCCTGACAGGGGGTTATTCACCCCTCCACTTT. This gives the protein CASSALTGGYSPLHF.

This chain uses TRBV7-2 with TRBJ2-7; D remains ambiguous. V was clipped by 1 base and J by 1 base, with 14 bases between them. The CDR3 covers 16 residues. In germline, CDR1 is SGHTA, CDR2 FQGNSA. This CDR3 reads CASSLVASSISYEQYF. In DNA form, the CDR3 reads TGTGCCAGCAGCTTAGTTGCTAGTTCGATTTCCTACGAGCAGTACTTC.

The chain uses TRBV7-3 and TRBJ2-1; 8 bases align to TRBD2. In germline, CDR1 is SGHTA, CDR2 FQGTGA. The CDR3 runs to 15 residues. V was clipped by 4 bases and J by 5 bases; unmatched bases: 7. The CDR3 here is CASSSSLAGHNEQFF. Written as DNA, the CDR3 is TGTGCCAGCAGCTCCTCATTAGCGGGACACAATGAGCAGTTCTTC.